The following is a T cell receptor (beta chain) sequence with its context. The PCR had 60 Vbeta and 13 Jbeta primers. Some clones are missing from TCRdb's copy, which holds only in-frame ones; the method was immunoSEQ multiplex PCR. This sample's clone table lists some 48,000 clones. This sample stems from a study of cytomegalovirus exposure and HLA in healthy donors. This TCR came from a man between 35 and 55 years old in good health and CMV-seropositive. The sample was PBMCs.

The CDR3 region is CASSYSGQGWYEQYF. For the CDR3, the DNA is TGTGCCAGCAGTTATTCGGGACAGGGGTGGTACGAGCAGTACTTC. This chain links TRBV6-6 with TRBJ2-7, with 10 bases aligning to TRBD1. Per germline, CDR1 MNHNY and CDR2 SVGAGI (reference sequence). The CDR3 contains 15 residues. With 3 bases clipped from V and 4 bases from J, the junction kept 6 bases outside the gene matches.